This T cell receptor beta chain appears in the sequencing data of a study of T cell responses to AZD1222 COVID-19 vaccine. TCRdb's table, derived via immunoSEQ multiplex PCR, lists solely in-frame clones and lacks some. This table has around 190,000 clones, approximately 86% appearing once. Findings of the study overall: There were mostly white British donors and more females than males, and clonal diversity was possibly underestimated.

This clone has only a few counts. Antigen unknown. CDR1 is MGHRA and CDR2 is YSYEKL in the germline V gene. The CDR3 consists of 15 residues. V was trimmed by 2 bases and J by 4 bases, leaving 12 bases between them. Second-dose timings of about 4 or about 12 weeks were pooled. The input for sequencing was peripheral blood, taken 28 days after the second AZD1222 dose. The receptor was derived from an adult who received the AZD1222 COVID-19 vaccine. The gene calls are TRBV4-1 and TRBJ2-1; tentative D call: TRBD2 (6 bases). The CDR3 DNA is TGCGCCAGCAGCCAAACCGGGAGCCTGTACAATGAGCAGTTCTTC. Translated: CASSQTGSLYNEQFF.